This T cell receptor beta chain was recovered during a study of Ad26.COV2.S vaccination and SARS-CoV-2 variants. Overall study: Into the muscle, Ad26.COV2.S was dosed once or twice, 56 days apart.

CDR1 MDHEN and CDR2 SYDVKM come from the germline V gene. The V and J ends lost 5 bases and 1 base respectively, with 11 bases between them. CDR3 size: 14 residues. This table comes from immunoSEQ multiplex PCR, and its TCRdb copy is limited to in-frame clones, with some not included. Of more than 300,000 clones detected, roughly nine tenths appear once; the ten largest clones hold around 6.4%. Treatment indicated: 15 to 20 received Ad26.COV2.S at low or high dose, single or two shots; 5 received placebo; per-sample allocation not given. Repertoires come from day 63 after the first vaccine or placebo injection.

The sample in question was peripheral blood, obtained in a trial of Ad26.COV2.S vaccine versus placebo. This clonotype was obtained from a person between 18 and 65 years old who received the Ad26.COV2.S COVID-19 vaccine or a placebo. The chain carries TRBV28 and TRBJ1-1; no definite D call. The CDR3 spells CASSPPHKNTEAFF. CDR3 sequence (DNA): TGTGCCAGCAGTCCTCCTCACAAGAACACTGAAGCTTTCTTT.